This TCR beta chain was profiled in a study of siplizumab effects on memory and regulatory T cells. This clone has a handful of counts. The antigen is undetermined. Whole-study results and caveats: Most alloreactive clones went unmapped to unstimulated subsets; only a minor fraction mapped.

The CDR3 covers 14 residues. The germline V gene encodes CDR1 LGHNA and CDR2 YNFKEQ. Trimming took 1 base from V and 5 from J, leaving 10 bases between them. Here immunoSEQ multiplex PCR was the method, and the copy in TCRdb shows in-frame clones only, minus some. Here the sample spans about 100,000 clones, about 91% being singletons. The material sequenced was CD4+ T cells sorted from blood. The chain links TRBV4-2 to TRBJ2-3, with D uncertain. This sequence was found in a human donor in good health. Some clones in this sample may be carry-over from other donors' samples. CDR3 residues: CASSQAGHLDTQYF. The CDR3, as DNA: TGTGCCAGCAGCCAAGCCGGTCACTTAGATACGCAGTATTTT.